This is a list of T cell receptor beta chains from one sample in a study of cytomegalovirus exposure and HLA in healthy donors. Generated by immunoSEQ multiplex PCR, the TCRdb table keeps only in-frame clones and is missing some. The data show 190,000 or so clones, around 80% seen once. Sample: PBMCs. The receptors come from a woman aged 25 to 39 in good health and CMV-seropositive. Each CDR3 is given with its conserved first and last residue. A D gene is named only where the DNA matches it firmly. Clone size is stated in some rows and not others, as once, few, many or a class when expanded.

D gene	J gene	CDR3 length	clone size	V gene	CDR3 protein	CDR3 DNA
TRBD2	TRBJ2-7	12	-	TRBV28	CASRPGGDEQYF	TGTGCCAGCAGACCTGGGGGGGACGAGCAGTACTTC
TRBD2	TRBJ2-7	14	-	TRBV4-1	CASSQAGGRYEQYF	TGCGCCAGCAGCCAAGCGGGAGGGCGATACGAGCAGTACTTC
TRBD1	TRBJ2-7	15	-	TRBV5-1	CASSFRDRGSSEQYF	TGCGCCAGCAGCTTCCGGGACAGGGGGTCGTCGGAGCAGTACTTC
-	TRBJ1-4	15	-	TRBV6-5	CASSYSPRSGEKLFF	TGTGCCAGCAGCTACTCCCCCCGGTCAGGGGAAAAACTGTTTTTT
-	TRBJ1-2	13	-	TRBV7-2	CASSPSRASGYTF	TGTGCCAGCAGCCCCTCCAGGGCTAGTGGCTACACCTTC
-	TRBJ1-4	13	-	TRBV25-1	CASSESGDFQLFF	TGTGCCAGCAGTGAATCTGGGGACTTTCAACTGTTTTTT
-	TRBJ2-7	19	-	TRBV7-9	CASSFPKAGGGLKTYEQYF	TGTGCCAGCAGCTTCCCGAAGGCTGGGGGCGGGCTAAAAACCTACGAGCAGTACTTC
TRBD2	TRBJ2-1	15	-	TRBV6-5	CASSNSGASYNEQFF	TGTGCCAGCAGCAATAGCGGGGCGTCCTACAATGAGCAGTTCTTC
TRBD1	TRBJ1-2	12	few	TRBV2	CASTGQVGGYTF	TGTGCCAGCACCGGACAGGTTGGTGGCTACACCTTC
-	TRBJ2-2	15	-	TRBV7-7	CASSLGQGFTGELFF	TGTGCTAGCAGCTTAGGCCAGGGTTTCACCGGGGAGCTGTTTTTT
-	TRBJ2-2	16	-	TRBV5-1	CASSLAAGRGTGELFF	TGCGCCAGCAGCTTGGCTGCGGGGCGGGGCACCGGGGAGCTGTTTTTT
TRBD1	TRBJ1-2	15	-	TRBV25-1	CASSEKGTGNYGYTF	TGTGCCAGCAGTGAAAAAGGGACAGGGAACTATGGCTACACCTTC
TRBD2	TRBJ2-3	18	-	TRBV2	CASSDLTSGRGLTDTQYF	TGTGCCAGCAGTGACTTAACTAGCGGGAGAGGTTTAACAGATACGCAGTATTTT
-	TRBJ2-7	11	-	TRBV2	CASSFYYEQYF	TGTGCCAGCAGCTTCTACTACGAGCAGTACTTC
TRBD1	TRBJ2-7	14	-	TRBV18	CASSPGTGTYEQYF	TGTGCCAGCTCACCCGGGACAGGGACCTACGAGCAGTACTTC
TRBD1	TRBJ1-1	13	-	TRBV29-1	CSAYGTANTEAFF	TGCAGCGCTTACGGGACAGCCAACACTGAAGCTTTCTTT
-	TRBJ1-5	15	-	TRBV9	CASSTTGNSNQPQHF	TGTGCCAGCAGCACCACGGGGAATAGCAATCAGCCCCAGCATTTT
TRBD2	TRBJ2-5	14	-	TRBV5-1	CASSPGGFQETQYF	TGCGCCAGCAGCCCGGGAGGGTTCCAAGAGACCCAGTACTTC
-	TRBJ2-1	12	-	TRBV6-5	CASSYRGNEQFF	TGTGCCAGCAGTTACAGGGGTAATGAGCAGTTCTTC
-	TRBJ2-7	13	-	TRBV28	CASRWTGSYEQYF	TGTGCCAGCCGTTGGACGGGAAGCTACGAGCAGTACTTC
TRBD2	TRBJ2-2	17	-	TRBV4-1	CASSHPLAGSNTGELFF	TGCGCCAGCAGCCACCCACTAGCGGGATCGAACACCGGGGAGCTGTTTTTT
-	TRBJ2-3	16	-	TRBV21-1	CASSNRFGSVTDTQYF	TGTGCCAGCAGCAATCGGTTCGGGAGTGTCACAGATACGCAGTATTTT
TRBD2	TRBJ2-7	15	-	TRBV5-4	CASSFALAGSYEQYF	TGTGCCAGCAGCTTCGCACTAGCGGGAAGCTACGAGCAGTACTTC
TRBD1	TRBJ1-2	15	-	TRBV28	CASSLTPGQAYGYTF	TGTGCCAGCAGTCTAACTCCGGGACAGGCCTATGGCTACACCTTC
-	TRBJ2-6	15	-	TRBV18	CASSPTVTGANVLTF	TGTGCCAGCTCACCAACGGTCACTGGGGCCAACGTCCTGACTTTC
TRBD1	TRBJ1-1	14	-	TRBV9	CASSVKGALAEAFF	TGTGCCAGCAGCGTAAAGGGGGCACTAGCTGAAGCTTTCTTT
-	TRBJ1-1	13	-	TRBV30	CAWNRDKNTEAFF	TGTGCCTGGAACCGGGACAAGAACACTGAAGCTTTCTTT
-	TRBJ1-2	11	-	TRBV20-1	CSATIRDGYTF	TGCAGTGCTACCATCCGGGATGGCTACACCTTC
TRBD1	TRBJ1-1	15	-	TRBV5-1	CASSWGQGEIFEAFF	TGCGCCAGCAGCTGGGGACAGGGCGAGATTTTTGAAGCTTTCTTT
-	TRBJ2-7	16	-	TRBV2	CASSDADLNYSYEQYF	TGTGCCAGCAGTGACGCCGACCTAAACTACTCCTACGAGCAGTACTTC
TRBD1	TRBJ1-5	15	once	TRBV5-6	CASSRHTGGNQPQHF	TGTGCCAGCAGCCGGCACACAGGGGGCAATCAGCCCCAGCATTTT
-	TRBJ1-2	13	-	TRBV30	CASYSQENYGYTF	TGTGCCAGCTATTCCCAAGAGAACTATGGCTACACCTTC
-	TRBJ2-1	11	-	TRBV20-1	CSARDWSRQFF	TGCAGTGCTAGAGATTGGAGTAGGCAGTTCTTC
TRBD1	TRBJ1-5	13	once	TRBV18	CASSPGQASVQHF	TGTGCCAGCTCCCCGGGACAGGCCTCGGTCCAGCATTTT
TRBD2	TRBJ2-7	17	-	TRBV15	CATSRGGTSGSSYEQYF	TGTGCCACCAGCAGAGGCGGAACTAGCGGGAGTAGCTACGAGCAGTACTTC
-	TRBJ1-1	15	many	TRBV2	CASSGTARLNTEAFF	TGTGCCAGCAGTGGGACAGCGCGATTGAACACTGAAGCTTTCTTT
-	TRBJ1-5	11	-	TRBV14	CASSHGQPQHF	TGTGCCAGCAGCCACGGTCAGCCCCAGCATTTT
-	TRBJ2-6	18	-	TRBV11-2	CASRGGGFLNSGANVLTF	TGTGCCAGCAGGGGAGGGGGGTTCTTGAACTCTGGGGCCAACGTCCTGACTTTC
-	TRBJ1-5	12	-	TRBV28	CASGGSNQPQHF	TGTGCCAGCGGCGGCAGCAATCAGCCCCAGCATTTT
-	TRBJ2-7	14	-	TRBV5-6	CASSLVPGDGEQYF	TGTGCCAGCAGCTTGGTGCCAGGGGACGGCGAGCAGTACTTC
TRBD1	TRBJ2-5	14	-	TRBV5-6	CASSDRGLGETQYF	TGTGCCAGCTCAGACAGGGGCCTCGGGGAGACCCAGTACTTC
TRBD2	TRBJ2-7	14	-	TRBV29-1	CSVQGLAGIYEQYF	TGCAGCGTCCAGGGACTAGCGGGGATCTACGAGCAGTACTTC